Given below is one T cell receptor (beta chain) in context. The protocol was immunoSEQ multiplex PCR, while the TCRdb copy is restricted to in-frame clones and leaves out a portion. The sample lists about 88,000 clones; approximately 88% were seen once. This record comes from a study of blood T cell repertoires in COVID-19. On the study more broadly: The United States, Italy and Spain provided the acute and convalescent COVID-19 samples.

Between the trimmed V and J ends, which lost 1 base and 4 bases, there was a span of 13 bases. This CDR3 is 15 amino acids long. In germline, CDR1 is SGHTA, CDR2 FQGNSA. Specimen: peripheral blood. The chain carries TRBV7-2 and TRBJ1-2, with D possibly TRBD1 on 5 matching bases. The sequence came from a man at least 80 years old with acute or convalescent COVID-19. The CDR3 bases are TGTGCCAGCAGCTTAGTAGGGGCAGGGCTCTATGGCTACACCTTC. Translated, it gives CASSLVGAGLYGYTF.